This T cell receptor (beta chain) was recovered during a study of T cells in Graves' hyperthyroidism and ophthalmopathy. Study summary: Peripheral blood draws took place at initial diagnosis, ahead of any treatment. Study results and caveats: Peripheral blood also featured most of the thyroid clonotypes expanded above 0.001.

The CDR3 spans 18 residues. Trimming took 0 bases from V and 0 from J, leaving 12 bases between them. From germline, CDR1 is MNHEY and CDR2 SVGEGT. Regions amplified from RNA transcripts were the TCR beta CDR3 regions. The HTBI primer set drove a first-round RT-PCR of the TCR CDR3. MiXCR, run by TCRdb on the multiplex PCR reads, gives a single entry per CDR3 protein. This sample has over 400,000 distinct CDR3 sequences, with roughly 14% found just once. Exclusion of patients followed from uncontrolled infection, other autoimmune disease, pregnancy or lactation. The table lists this clonotype with a few counts. The target antigen is unknown.

The sequencing sample was made of blood. This sequence originates from a man aged 18 to 30 with Graves' ophthalmopathy. The chain employs TRBV6-2 or TRBV6-3 and TRBJ1-6; TRBD1 might be the D (5 bases). CDR3: CASSYSPDTSSYNSPLHF. CDR3 nucleotide sequence: TGTGCCAGCAGTTACTCCCCGGACACGAGCTCCTATAATTCACCCCTCCACTTT.